This T cell receptor (beta chain) stems from a study of spatial heterogeneity in lung cancer. Study information: Mean representation of each unique TCR and UMI combination in the raw reads exceeded ten occurrences. Study observations and caveats: TCRs found ubiquitously expanded in tumor appeared in blood more at resection than at follow-up.

This clonotype was seen ten or more times. Its specificity is unknown. Time point noted: sample taken at primary tumor resection. The donors, around 72 patients with untreated early-stage non-small cell lung cancer, provided the samples. From tumor, nontumor lung or frozen PBMC, whole RNA was taken unsorted for sequencing. Germline CDR1 and CDR2: GTSNPN and SVGIG (reference sequence). V was pared by 8 bases and J by 5 bases, with 15 bases between. This CDR3 has 13 amino acids. TCRdb reprocessed the 5' RACE reads with MiXCR, giving one entry per CDR3 protein. The data show about 23,000 distinct CDR3 sequences, with approximately 4.7% seen just once and 4% to 6.5% held by the top ten.

This rearrangement joins TRBV30 to TRBJ1-4, with D possibly TRBD1 on 6 matching bases. The material was PBMCs, obtained at surgery. The receptor comes from a male donor with early-stage non-small cell lung cancer. CDR3 nucleotides: TGTGCCGAGCCGACAGGAGGGAATGAAAAACTGTTTTTT. This translates into CAEPTGGNEKLFF.